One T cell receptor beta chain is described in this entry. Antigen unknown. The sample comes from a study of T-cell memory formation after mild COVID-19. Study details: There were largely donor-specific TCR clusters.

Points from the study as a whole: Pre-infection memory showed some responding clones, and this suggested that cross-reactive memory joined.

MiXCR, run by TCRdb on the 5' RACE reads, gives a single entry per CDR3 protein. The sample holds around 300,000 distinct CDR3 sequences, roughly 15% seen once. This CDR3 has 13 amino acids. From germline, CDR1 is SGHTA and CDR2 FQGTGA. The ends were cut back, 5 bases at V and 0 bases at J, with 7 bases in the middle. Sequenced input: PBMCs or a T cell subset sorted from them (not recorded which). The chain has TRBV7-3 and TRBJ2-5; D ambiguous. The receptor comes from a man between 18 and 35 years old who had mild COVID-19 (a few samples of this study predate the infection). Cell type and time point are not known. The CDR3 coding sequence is TGTGCCAGCAGCCCAGAGTACCAAGAGACCCAGTACTTC. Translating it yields CASSPEYQETQYF.